The 32 T cell receptor beta chains listed next were all sequenced from one sample in a study of control samples from healthy donors and cancer patients (dated by TCRdb to 2019 to 2021). Library prep was done by the immunoSEQ multiplex PCR assay. TCRdb retrieved this table from immuneACCESS and kept in-frame rearrangements only. Not all clones are present; in checked studies, unresolved V genes account for under half, and no reason is known for the remainder. The sample table shows fewer than 85,000 clones, and 91% are seen once. The biggest ten clones account for 15% to 18% of the sample. What was sequenced was blood. The receptor source for this set is a man aged 25 to 45 in good health.

The chain carries TRBV7-6 and TRBJ2-1; D is undetermined. The CDR3 runs to 11 residues. CDR1 SGHVS and CDR2 FNYEAQ come from the germline V gene. The CDR3 loop reads CRVSSYNEQFF. The CDR3 region has the DNA TGTCGGGTGAGCTCCTACAATGAGCAGTTCTTC. Full variable domain (outside the CDR3, taken from reference TRBV7-6 and TRBJ2-1): GAGVSQSPRYKVTKRGQDVALRCDPISGHVSLYWYRQALGQGPEFLTYFNYEAQQDKSGLPNDRFSAERPEGSISTLTIQRTEQRDSAMYRCRVSSYNEQFFGPGTRLTVL.

The chain links TRBV19 to TRBJ1-3; D is unclear. Germline V lookup: CDR1 LNHDA, CDR2 SQIVND (reference sequence). The V and J ends lost 7 bases and 1 base respectively, with 11 bases between them. The CDR3 loop spans 14 amino acids. The CDR3 DNA sequence: TGTGCCAGTAACTACGGAGGGTCTGGAAACACCATATATTTT. Its translation: CASNYGGSGNTIYF.

V usage is TRBV7-3 and J usage is TRBJ1-1; D is perhaps TRBD1 (6 bases). Looked up from germline, CDR1 is SGHTA and CDR2 is FQGTGA. Trimming removed 5 bases from V and 5 bases from J, with 18 bases in between. The CDR3 has 15 residues. In nucleotides, the CDR3 is TGTGCCAGCAGCCGGGAGAGTGGGGGCAGAACTGAAGCTTTCTTT. Translated, it gives CASSRESGGRTEAFF.

The rearrangement links TRBV5-6 to TRBJ2-2, with 7 bases fitting TRBD1. The CDR3 loop spans 17 amino acids. Germline V gives CDR1 SGHDT, CDR2 YYEEEE. V was clipped by 3 bases and J by 2 bases; unmatched bases: 10. Here the CDR3 reads CASSSVIRDRNTGELFF. The CDR3 DNA reads TGTGCCAGCAGCTCCGTAATTAGGGACAGAAACACCGGGGAGCTGTTTTTT. The full variable domain, rest sourced from reference TRBV5-6 and TRBJ2-2, is DAGVTQSPTHLIKTRGQQVTLRCSPKSGHDTVSWYQQALGQGPQFIFQYYEEEERQRGNFPDRFSGHQFPNYSSELNVNALLLGDSALYLCASSSVIRDRNTGELFFGEGSRLTVL.

The rearrangement uses TRBV5-1 and TRBJ2-1; 10 bases match TRBD2. V shed 5 bases and J 6 bases; nucleotides not matched to a gene: 5. The CDR3 has 14 residues. Germline V CDR1 and CDR2: SGHRS, YFSETQ. CDR3 nucleotide sequence: TGCGCCAGCAGGCTAGCGGGAGAAGCCAATGAGCAGTTCTTC. It yields the protein CASRLAGEANEQFF.

This chain joins TRBV2 and TRBJ2-1; TRBD2 agrees at 10 bases. Losses at the gene ends were 2 bases for V and 3 bases for J; bases not matched to a gene: 16. CDR3 length equals 20 residues. CDR1 SNHLY and CDR2 FYNNEI come from the germline V gene. CDR3 DNA: TGTGCCAGCAGTGAACCACAAACCGGGACTAGCGCGGTCCACTACAATGAGCAGTTCTTC. Translating it yields CASSEPQTGTSAVHYNEQFF.

J is TRBJ1-1 and V is TRBV29-1; D is perhaps TRBD1 (5 bases). The germline V gene has CDR1 SQVTM and CDR2 ANQGSEA. Trimming removed 4 bases from V and 0 bases from J, with 9 bases in between. This CDR3 is built from 13 residues. CDR3 sequence reads: CSVAQGLNTEAFF. The CDR3 DNA sequence: TGCAGCGTTGCCCAGGGTCTGAACACTGAAGCTTTCTTT.

J is TRBJ1-1 and V is TRBV7-2; unclear D gene. With 1 base removed from V and 2 bases from J, the gap between germline ends came to 5 bases. CDR1 SGHTA and CDR2 FQGNSA come from the germline V gene. The CDR3 is made up of 13 amino acids. For the CDR3, the DNA is TGTGCCAGCAGCTTAGTGAGAAACACTGAAGCTTTCTTT. It is translated as CASSLVRNTEAFF.

The chain combines TRBV6-5 with TRBJ1-2; tentatively, D is TRBD1 (6 bases). CDR1 is MNHEY and CDR2 is SVGAGI in the germline V gene. V was clipped by 0 bases and J by 3 bases, with 11 bases between them. The CDR3 totals 15 residues. The CDR3 DNA is TGTGCCAGCAGTTACTCGAGGGGGGCGCACTATGGCTACACCTTC. It encodes CASSYSRGAHYGYTF.

This chain connects TRBV11-2 to TRBJ2-3; D is tentatively TRBD1 or TRBD2 (5 bases each). With 5 bases removed from V and 2 bases from J, the gap between germline ends came to 17 bases. The CDR3 totals 16 residues. From germline, CDR1 is SGHAT and CDR2 FQNNGV. The CDR3 DNA reads TGTGCCAGCAGCCCGAGACCGGGGCCTCCCACAGATACGCAGTATTTT. Protein product: CASSPRPGPPTDTQYF.

This clone was seen a few times. CDR3 nucleotide sequence: TGTGCCAGCAGCTTAGATAGTAGACTAGCGGGAGTCTCCCCGTACGAGCAGTACTTC. It is translated as CASSLDSRLAGVSPYEQYF. V gene TRBV11-2 combines with J gene TRBJ2-7; 12 nucleotides match TRBD2. Germline V gives CDR1 SGHAT, CDR2 FQNNGV. Trimming at V came to 0 bases and at J to 4 bases, leaving 13 bases not matched to a gene. The CDR3 contains 19 residues.

The chain links TRBV10-3 to TRBJ1-4; D is unresolved. Germline values: CDR1 ENHRY, CDR2 SYGVKD. The CDR3 runs 12 residues. Deletions cut 6 bases from V and 7 bases from J, with 9 bases between. The CDR3 is CAIRDPGEKLFF. DNA of the CDR3: TGTGCCATCAGGGACCCGGGTGAAAAACTGTTTTTT.

The chain joins TRBV6-5 to TRBJ2-4; TRBD1 matches 8 bases. Germline loops: CDR1 MNHEY, CDR2 SVGAGI. The J segment lost 9 bases and the V segment lost 2 bases, leaving 9 bases of the junction unmatched. This CDR3 region has 15 residues. The CDR3: CASSYEGQAGSIQYF. DNA of the CDR3: TGTGCCAGCAGTTACGAGGGACAGGCGGGGAGCATTCAGTACTTC.

This sequence joins TRBV11-1 and TRBJ2-1; TRBD1 might be the D (6 bases). The germline gives CDR1 SGHAT, CDR2 FQDESV (reference sequence). The CDR3 loop spans 15 amino acids. Trimming cost V 5 bases and J 1 base, with 12 bases left between them. In nucleotides, the CDR3 is TGTGCCAGCAGCGAGAGGACAGCATCCTACAATGAGCAGTTCTTC. Amino acids: CASSERTASYNEQFF.

This sequence joins TRBV11-2 and TRBJ2-7; tentative D call: TRBD1 (6 bases). Looked up from germline, CDR1 is SGHAT and CDR2 is FQNNGV. The CDR3 covers 14 residues. Trimming took 1 base from V and 7 from J, leaving 14 bases between them. CDR3 in DNA: TGTGCCAGCAGCTTAGTGGGGGCCCTTGGAGAGCAGTACTTC. This encodes CASSLVGALGEQYF.

CDR3 sequence: CASSRVGGEAFF. The CDR3 coding sequence is TGTGCCAGCAGCCGGGTAGGGGGCGAAGCTTTCTTT. The gene calls are TRBV9 and TRBJ1-1; 7 positions match TRBD1. Per the germline V gene, CDR1 is SGDLS and CDR2 is YYNGEE. The length of the CDR3 is 12 residues. V shed 4 bases and J 8 bases; nucleotides not matched to a gene: 5. The entire variable domain, with the rest obtained from reference TRBV9 and TRBJ1-1, is as follows: DSGVTQTPKHLITATGQRVTLRCSPRSGDLSVYWYQQSLDQGLQFLIQYYNGEERAKGNILERFSAQQFPDLHSELNLSSLELGDSALYFCASSRVGGEAFFGQGTRLTVV.

V is TRBV6-6 and J is TRBJ1-4, with 11 positions matching TRBD1. There are 14 residues in the CDR3. V was clipped by 5 bases and J by 7 bases; unmatched bases: 3. From germline, CDR1 is MNHNY and CDR2 SVGAGI (reference sequence). For the CDR3, the DNA is TGTGCCAGCAGTACGGGACAGGGGGTTGAAAAACTGTTTTTT. Translation gives CASSTGQGVEKLFF.

This rearrangement joins TRBV7-2 to TRBJ2-2, with D hard to call. This CDR3 spans 13 amino acids. Trimming left V 0 bases short and J 7 bases short, with 6 bases between. CDR1 and CDR2 (germline): SGHTA, FQGNSA. The CDR3 loop reads CASSLARYGELFF. CDR3 in DNA: TGTGCCAGCAGCTTAGCGCGGTACGGGGAGCTGTTTTTT.

The chain is built from TRBV6-5 and TRBJ2-2; D unresolved. V dropped 4 bases and J dropped 4 bases, with 4 bases sitting between them. Per the germline V gene, CDR1 is MNHEY and CDR2 is SVGAGI. CDR3 size: 12 residues. The CDR3 nucleotides are TGTGCCAGCAGTTTAAGCACCGGGGAGCTGTTTTTT. This encodes CASSLSTGELFF.

The chain joins TRBV25-1 to TRBJ1-2; D gene unclear. V dropped 4 bases and J dropped 1 base, with 4 bases sitting between them. The CDR3 loop spans 12 amino acids. Germline V gene data show CDR1 as MGHDK and CDR2 as SYGVNS. In DNA form, the CDR3 reads TGTGCCAGCAGTGCAGTTAACTATGGCTACACCTTC. Translating gives CASSAVNYGYTF.

This chain connects TRBV6-6 to TRBJ1-4; no clear D. The V and J ends lost 8 bases and 8 bases respectively, with 15 bases between them. The CDR3 is made up of 13 amino acids. CDR1 MNHNY and CDR2 SVGAGI come from the germline V gene (reference sequence). The CDR3 DNA sequence: TGTGCCAGCCTATCCGGGTTCGGGGAAAAACTGTTTTTT. It yields the protein CASLSGFGEKLFF.

V is TRBV10-1 and J is TRBJ2-1; TRBD1 aligns across 7 bases. There are 16 residues in the CDR3. Per the germline V gene, CDR1 is WNHNN and CDR2 is SYGVQD (reference sequence). The V and J ends lost 1 base and 0 bases, in that order; junction bases with no gene match: 3. This CDR3 is CASSEFKGASYNEQFF. The CDR3, as DNA: TGCGCCAGCAGTGAGTTTAAGGGGGCCTCCTACAATGAGCAGTTCTTC.

This CDR3 is CASRVQGEGTEAFF. Here the CDR3 DNA reads TGTGCCAGCAGAGTCCAGGGGGAAGGGACTGAAGCTTTCTTT. The chain employs TRBV6-5 and TRBJ1-1, with 7 bases aligning to TRBD1. The CDR3 runs to 14 residues. Per germline, CDR1 MNHEY and CDR2 SVGAGI. Losses at the gene ends were 6 bases for V and 5 bases for J; bases not matched to a gene: 9.

The chain is built from TRBV28 and TRBJ1-6; D is possibly TRBD1 (5 bases). The CDR3 loop spans 17 amino acids. CDR1 is MDHEN and CDR2 is SYDVKM in the germline V gene. V shed 2 bases and J shed 14 bases, with 25 bases lying between them. Here the CDR3 reads CASSLGAGSLSFRTLHF. The CDR3, as DNA: TGTGCCAGCAGTTTAGGGGCAGGGTCCTTGAGTTTTCGGACCCTCCACTTT.

The V call is TRBV25-1, the J call TRBJ2-3; D gene uncertain. This CDR3 region has 12 residues. Looked up from germline, CDR1 is MGHDK and CDR2 is SYGVNS. The V gene lost 1 base and the J gene lost 4 bases, with 3 bases spanning the gap. Written as DNA, the CDR3 is TGTGCCAGCAGTGAATCGTCAGATACGCAGTATTTT. Encoded protein: CASSESSDTQYF.

This clone was picked up a small number of times. This chain links TRBV2 with TRBJ1-1; D not resolved. Germline V gene sequence: CDR1 SNHLY, CDR2 FYNNEI. This CDR3 has 14 amino acids. Trimming took off 3 bases at V and 0 bases at J, with 8 bases between the two ends. CDR3: CASSESEMNTEAFF. CDR3 in DNA: TGTGCCAGCAGTGAGTCGGAGATGAACACTGAAGCTTTCTTT.

The V call is TRBV6-5, the J call TRBJ2-5; TRBD2 aligns across 10 bases. The junction had 0 bases not matched to a gene; V was cut back by 2 bases and J by 3 bases. The CDR3 sequence is 14 residues long. Per germline, CDR1 MNHEY and CDR2 SVGAGI. Written as DNA, the CDR3 is TGTGCCAGCAGTTACGGGACTAGCGAAGAGACCCAGTACTTC. The encoded protein is CASSYGTSEETQYF.

This chain connects TRBV7-6 to TRBJ1-6; tentatively, D is TRBD1 (6 bases). Germline loops: CDR1 SGHVS, CDR2 FNYEAQ. Between the trimmed V and J ends, which lost 5 bases and 7 bases, there was a span of 18 bases. This CDR3 has 16 amino acids. As DNA, the CDR3 is TGTGCCAGCAGCATCAGCAGCGGCAGGGGCAATTCACCCCTCCACTTT. Encoded protein: CASSISSGRGNSPLHF.

The chain links TRBV6-5 to TRBJ2-7; no clear D gene. V lost 6 bases and J lost 6, with 12 bases in between. There are 12 residues in the CDR3. Germline lookup yields CDR1 MNHEY and CDR2 SVGAGI. The CDR3, as DNA: TGTGCCAGCAGCCCGGATGCAGTCGAGCAGTACTTC. Translated, it gives CASSPDAVEQYF.

The V call is TRBV27, the J call TRBJ1-2, with no clear D. The length of the CDR3 is 12 residues. Trimming removed 5 bases at V and 2 bases at J, with 6 bases between. The germline gives CDR1 MNHEY, CDR2 SMNVEV (reference sequence). CDR3 amino acids: CASSGRNYGYTF. DNA for the CDR3: TGTGCCAGCAGTGGCAGGAACTATGGCTACACCTTC.

This chain links TRBV7-6 with TRBJ1-5, with D possibly being TRBD1 (5 bases). The CDR3 is 15 residues long. The germline CDR1 and CDR2 sequences are SGHVS and FNYEAQ. The V and J ends lost 4 bases and 5 bases respectively, with 15 bases between them. Written as DNA, the CDR3 is TGTGCCAGCAGCTCCGGGCCCGGGGGACATCAGCCCCAGCATTTT. Its translation: CASSSGPGGHQPQHF.

In this sample, this clone turned up once. The V call is TRBV6-1, the J call TRBJ1-2; D call uncertain. This CDR3 is 15 amino acids long. Germline-derived CDR1 and CDR2 are MNHNS and SASEGT. V shed 0 bases and J shed 4 bases, with 12 bases lying between them. CDR3 coding DNA: TGTGCCAGCAGTGAAGCGTGGGGAATCCCCTATGGCTACACCTTC. Translated, it gives CASSEAWGIPYGYTF.